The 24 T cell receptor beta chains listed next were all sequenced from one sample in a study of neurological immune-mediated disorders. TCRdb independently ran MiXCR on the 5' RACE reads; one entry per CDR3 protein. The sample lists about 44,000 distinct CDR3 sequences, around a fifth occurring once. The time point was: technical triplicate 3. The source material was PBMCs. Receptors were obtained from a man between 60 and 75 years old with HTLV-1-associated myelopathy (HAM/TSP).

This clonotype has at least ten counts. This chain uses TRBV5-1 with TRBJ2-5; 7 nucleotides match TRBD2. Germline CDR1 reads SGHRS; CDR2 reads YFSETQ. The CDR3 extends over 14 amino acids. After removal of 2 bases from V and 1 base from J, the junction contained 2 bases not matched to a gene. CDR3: CASSFGGGQETQYF. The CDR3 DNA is TGCGCCAGCAGCTTTGGCGGGGGCCAAGAGACCCAGTACTTC. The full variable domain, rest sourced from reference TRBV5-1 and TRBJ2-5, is KAGVTQTPRYLIKTRGQQVTLSCSPISGHRSVSWYQQTPGQGLQFLFEYFSETQRNKGNFPGRFSGRQFSNSRSEMNVSTLELGDSALYLCASSFGGGQETQYFGPGTRLLVL.

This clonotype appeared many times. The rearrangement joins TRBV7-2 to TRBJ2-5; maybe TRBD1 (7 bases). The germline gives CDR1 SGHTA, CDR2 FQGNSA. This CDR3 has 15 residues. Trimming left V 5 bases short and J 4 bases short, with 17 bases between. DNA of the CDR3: TGTGCCAGCAGCGCGAACAGGGGAGGCGTAGAGACCCAGTACTTC. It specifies CASSANRGGVETQYF.

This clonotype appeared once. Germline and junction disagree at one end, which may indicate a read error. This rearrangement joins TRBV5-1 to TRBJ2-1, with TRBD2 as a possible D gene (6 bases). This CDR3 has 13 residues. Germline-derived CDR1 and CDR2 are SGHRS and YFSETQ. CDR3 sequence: CSSSYGWGDEQFF. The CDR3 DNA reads TGCTCCAGCAGCTATGGATGGGGGGATGAGCAGTTCTTC.

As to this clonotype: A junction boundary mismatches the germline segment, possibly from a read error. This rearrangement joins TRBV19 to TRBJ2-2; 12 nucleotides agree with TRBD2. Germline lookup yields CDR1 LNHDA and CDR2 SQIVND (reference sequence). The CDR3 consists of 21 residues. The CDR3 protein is CASIIVGLAGFLRANTGELFF. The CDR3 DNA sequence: TGTGCCAGTATTATAGTAGGACTAGCGGGATTTCTAAGAGCCAACACCGGGGAGCTGTTTTTT.

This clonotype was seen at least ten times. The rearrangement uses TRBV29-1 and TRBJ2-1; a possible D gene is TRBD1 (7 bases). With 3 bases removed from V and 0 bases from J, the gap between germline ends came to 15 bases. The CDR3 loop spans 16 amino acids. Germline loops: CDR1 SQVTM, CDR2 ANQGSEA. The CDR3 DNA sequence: TGCAGCGTTGATAGGGGGCGGGACTCCTCCTACAATGAGCAGTTCTTC. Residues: CSVDRGRDSSYNEQFF.

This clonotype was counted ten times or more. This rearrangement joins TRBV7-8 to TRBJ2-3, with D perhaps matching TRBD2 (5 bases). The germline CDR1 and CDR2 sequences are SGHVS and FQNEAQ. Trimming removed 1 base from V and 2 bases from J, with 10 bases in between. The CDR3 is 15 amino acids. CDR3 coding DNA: TGTGCCAGCAGCTTAGGGGAGCGGTTCACAGATACGCAGTATTTT. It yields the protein CASSLGERFTDTQYF.

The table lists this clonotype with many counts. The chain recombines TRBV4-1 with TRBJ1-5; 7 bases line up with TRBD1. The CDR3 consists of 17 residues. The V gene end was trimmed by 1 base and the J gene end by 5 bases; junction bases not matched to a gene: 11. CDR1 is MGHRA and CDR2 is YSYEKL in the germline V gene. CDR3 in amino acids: CASSQADRLRGDQPQHF. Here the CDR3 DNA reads TGCGCCAGCAGCCAAGCGGACAGGCTGAGAGGCGATCAGCCCCAGCATTTT.

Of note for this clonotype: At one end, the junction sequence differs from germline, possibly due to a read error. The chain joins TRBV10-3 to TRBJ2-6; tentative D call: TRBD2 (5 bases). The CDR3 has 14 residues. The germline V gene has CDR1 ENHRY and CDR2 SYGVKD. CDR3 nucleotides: TGTGACATCAAGGGCGACTATGGGGCCAACGTCCTGACTTTC. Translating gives CDIKGDYGANVLTF.

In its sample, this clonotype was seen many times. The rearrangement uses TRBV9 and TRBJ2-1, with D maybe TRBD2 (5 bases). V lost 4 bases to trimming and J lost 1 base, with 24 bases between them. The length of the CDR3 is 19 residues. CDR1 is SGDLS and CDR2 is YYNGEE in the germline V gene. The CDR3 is CASSPGLGAVLRSYNEQFF. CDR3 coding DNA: TGTGCCAGCAGCCCGGGTTTAGGAGCGGTTCTTAGATCCTACAATGAGCAGTTCTTC.

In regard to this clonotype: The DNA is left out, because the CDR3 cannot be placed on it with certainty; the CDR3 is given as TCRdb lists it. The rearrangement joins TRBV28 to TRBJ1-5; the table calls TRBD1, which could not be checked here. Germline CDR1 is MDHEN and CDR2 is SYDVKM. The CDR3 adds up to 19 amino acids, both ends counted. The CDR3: CASSFYICSARGRGQPQHF.

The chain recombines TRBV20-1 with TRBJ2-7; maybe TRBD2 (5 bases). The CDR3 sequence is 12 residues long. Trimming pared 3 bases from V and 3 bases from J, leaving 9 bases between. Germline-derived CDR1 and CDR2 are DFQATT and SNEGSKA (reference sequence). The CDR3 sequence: CSASWEIYEQYF. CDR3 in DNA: TGCAGTGCTAGTTGGGAGATCTACGAGCAGTACTTC.

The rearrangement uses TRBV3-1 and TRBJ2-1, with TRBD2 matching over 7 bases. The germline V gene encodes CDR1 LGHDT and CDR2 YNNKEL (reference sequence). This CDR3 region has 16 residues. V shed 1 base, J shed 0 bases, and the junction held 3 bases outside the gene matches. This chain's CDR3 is CASSQVGGSSYNEQFF. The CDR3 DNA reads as TGTGCCAGCAGCCAAGTGGGCGGGAGCTCCTACAATGAGCAGTTCTTC.

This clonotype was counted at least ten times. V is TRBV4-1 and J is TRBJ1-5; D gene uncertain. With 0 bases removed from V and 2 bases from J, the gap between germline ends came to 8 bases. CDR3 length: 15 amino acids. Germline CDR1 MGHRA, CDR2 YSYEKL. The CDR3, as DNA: TGCGCCAGCAGCCAAGAAACCCGGGGCAATCAGCCCCAGCATTTT. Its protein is CASSQETRGNQPQHF.

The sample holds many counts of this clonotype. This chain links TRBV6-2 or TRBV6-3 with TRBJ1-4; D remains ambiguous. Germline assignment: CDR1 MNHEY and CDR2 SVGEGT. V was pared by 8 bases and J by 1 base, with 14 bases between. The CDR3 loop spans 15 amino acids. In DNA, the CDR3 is TGTGCCAGCCGGGCGCAGAGAGTAACTAATGAAAAACTGTTTTTT. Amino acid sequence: CASRAQRVTNEKLFF.

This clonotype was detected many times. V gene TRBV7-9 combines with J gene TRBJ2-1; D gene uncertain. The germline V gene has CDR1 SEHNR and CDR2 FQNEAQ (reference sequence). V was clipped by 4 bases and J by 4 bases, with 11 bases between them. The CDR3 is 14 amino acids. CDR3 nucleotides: TGTGCCAGCAGCTCCGCGACTGAATACAATGAGCAGTTCTTC. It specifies CASSSATEYNEQFF.

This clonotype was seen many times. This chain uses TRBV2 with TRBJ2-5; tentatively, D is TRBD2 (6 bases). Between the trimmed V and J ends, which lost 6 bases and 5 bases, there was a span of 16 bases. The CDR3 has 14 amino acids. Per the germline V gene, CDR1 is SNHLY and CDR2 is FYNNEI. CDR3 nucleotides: TGTGCCAGCAGGGTGGGGGGAGCATCGGAGACCCAGTACTTC. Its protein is CASRVGGASETQYF.

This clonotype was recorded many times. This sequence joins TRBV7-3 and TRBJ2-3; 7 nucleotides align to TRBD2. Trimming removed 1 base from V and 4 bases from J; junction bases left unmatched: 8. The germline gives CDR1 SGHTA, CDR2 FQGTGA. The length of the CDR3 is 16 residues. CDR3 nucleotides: TGTGCCAGCAGCTTAATGGGGGGGAGTGGTTCAGATACGCAGTATTTT. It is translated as CASSLMGGSGSDTQYF. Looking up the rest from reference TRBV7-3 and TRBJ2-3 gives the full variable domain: GAGVSQTPSNKVTEKGKYVELRCDPISGHTALYWYRQSLGQGPEFLIYFQGTGAADDSGLPNDRFFAVRPEGSVSTLKIQRTERGDSAVYLCASSLMGGSGSDTQYFGPGTRLTVL.

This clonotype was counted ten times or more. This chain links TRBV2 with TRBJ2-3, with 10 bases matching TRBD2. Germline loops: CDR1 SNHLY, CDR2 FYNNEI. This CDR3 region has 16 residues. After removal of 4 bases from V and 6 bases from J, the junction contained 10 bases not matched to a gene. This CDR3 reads CASSGLGLAELDTQYF. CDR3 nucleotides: TGTGCCAGCAGTGGGCTAGGACTAGCGGAACTCGATACGCAGTATTTT.

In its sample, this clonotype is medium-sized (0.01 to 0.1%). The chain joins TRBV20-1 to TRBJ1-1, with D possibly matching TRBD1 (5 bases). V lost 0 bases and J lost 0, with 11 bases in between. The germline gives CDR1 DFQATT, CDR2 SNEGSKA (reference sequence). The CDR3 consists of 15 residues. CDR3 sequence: CSAREFGHLNTEAFF. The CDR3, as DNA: TGCAGTGCTAGAGAGTTCGGACACCTGAACACTGAAGCTTTCTTT.

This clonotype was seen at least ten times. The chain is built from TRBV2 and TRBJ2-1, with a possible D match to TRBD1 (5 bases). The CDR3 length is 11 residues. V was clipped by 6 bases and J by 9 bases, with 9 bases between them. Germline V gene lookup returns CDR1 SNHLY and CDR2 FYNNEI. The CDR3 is CASSGRGEQFF. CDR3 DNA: TGTGCCAGCAGCGGAAGGGGTGAGCAGTTCTTC.

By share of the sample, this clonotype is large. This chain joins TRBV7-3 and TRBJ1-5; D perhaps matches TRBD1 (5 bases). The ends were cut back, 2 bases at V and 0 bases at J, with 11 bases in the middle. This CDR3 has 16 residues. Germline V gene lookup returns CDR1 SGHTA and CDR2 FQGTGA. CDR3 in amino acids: CASSLFAGLSNQPQHF. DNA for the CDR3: TGTGCCAGCAGCTTATTCGCAGGGCTTAGCAATCAGCCCCAGCATTTT.

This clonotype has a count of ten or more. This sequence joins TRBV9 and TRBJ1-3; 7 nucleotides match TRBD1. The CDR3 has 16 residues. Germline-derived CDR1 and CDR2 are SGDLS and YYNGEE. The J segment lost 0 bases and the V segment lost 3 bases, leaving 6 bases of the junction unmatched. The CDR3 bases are TGTGCCAGCAGCGCGACAGGGCCGAGCTCTGGAAACACCATATATTTT. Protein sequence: CASSATGPSSGNTIYF.

The CDR3 is CATLPPGGTLELFF. The CDR3 DNA reads TGTGCCACGCTCCCCCCCGGGGGTACCTTGGAGCTGTTTTTT. The V call is TRBV28, the J call TRBJ2-2; a possible D gene is TRBD2 (6 bases). The germline V and J ends were trimmed by 10 bases and 10 bases, with 22 bases remaining between them. Germline CDR1 reads MDHEN; CDR2 reads SYDVKM. CDR3 length equals 14 residues.

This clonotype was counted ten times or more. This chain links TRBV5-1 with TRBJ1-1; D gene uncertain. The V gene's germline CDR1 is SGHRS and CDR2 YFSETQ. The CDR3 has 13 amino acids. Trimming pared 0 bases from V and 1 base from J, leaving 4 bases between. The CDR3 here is CASSLEGNTEAFF. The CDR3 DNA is TGCGCCAGCAGCTTGGAGGGGAACACTGAAGCTTTCTTT.